Below are 17 T cell receptor beta chains sequenced from a single sample in a study of blood T cells in healthy people across ages. Together with a sample-barcoded 5' primer, a J-beta primer mix was included in a second PCR lasting roughly 6 to 12 cycles. MiXCR was run by TCRdb on the 5' RACE reads, yielding one entry per CDR3 protein. The data hold roughly 1,500,000 distinct CDR3 sequences, with roughly a third observed a single time. Sequenced material: blood. All receptors derive from a woman in her thirties in good health.

The rearrangement uses TRBV9 and TRBJ2-7; the D gene is possibly TRBD1 (6 bases). V lost 2 bases and J lost 0, with 9 bases in between. The CDR3 is 14 amino acids. The V gene's germline CDR1 is SGDLS and CDR2 YYNGEE. CDR3 nucleotide sequence: TGTGCCAGCAGCGTCCAGGACAGCTCCTACGAGCAGTACTTC. Encoded protein: CASSVQDSSYEQYF.

The rearrangement joins TRBV3-1 to TRBJ2-1; unclear D gene. V lost 7 bases, J lost 13 bases, and 17 bases lay in between. The CDR3 has 12 residues. CDR1 is LGHDT, CDR2 YNNKEL, per germline (reference sequence). The CDR3 loop is CASTGWRETQFF. CDR3 DNA sequence: TGTGCCAGCACAGGTTGGCGAGAGACCCAGTTCTTC.

This clonotype was seen more than once but under ten times. The chain is built from TRBV5-1 and TRBJ1-6, with D possibly matching TRBD1 (5 bases). CDR3 length equals 16 residues. Looked up from germline, CDR1 is SGHRS and CDR2 is YFSETQ. The germline V and J ends were trimmed by 0 bases and 7 bases, with 14 bases remaining between them. CDR3 region: CASSLAGAVENSPLHF. The CDR3 bases are TGCGCCAGCAGCTTGGCCGGGGCAGTCGAGAATTCACCCCTCCACTTT.

The chain uses TRBV15 and TRBJ2-3, with D possibly matching TRBD2 (5 bases). The V gene lost 8 bases and the J gene lost 3 bases, with 18 bases spanning the gap. Germline loops: CDR1 LNHNV, CDR2 YYDKDF (reference sequence). This CDR3 has 15 amino acids. The CDR3 is CATGTASSGTDTQYF. DNA of the CDR3: TGTGCCACCGGTACCGCTAGCTCTGGAACAGATACGCAGTATTTT.

V usage is TRBV5-6 and J usage is TRBJ1-4; tentative D call: TRBD1 (5 bases). The length of the CDR3 is 15 residues. V lost 4 bases, J lost 6 bases, and 16 bases lay in between. Germline V lookup: CDR1 SGHDT, CDR2 YYEEEE. The CDR3: CASSPGASEDEKLFF. CDR3 DNA sequence: TGTGCCAGCAGCCCTGGGGCTTCCGAGGATGAAAAACTGTTTTTT.

This clonotype has more than one count but fewer than ten. The chain joins TRBV6-6 to TRBJ1-1; the match to TRBD1 covers 7 bases. The CDR3 sequence is 16 residues long. V was pared by 6 bases and J by 0 bases, with 10 bases of the junction left unmatched. Germline CDR1 reads MNHNY; CDR2 reads SVGAGI (reference sequence). CDR3 in DNA: TGTGCCAGCAGAATCACAGGGGAAGGGATGAACACTGAAGCTTTCTTT. Translated: CASRITGEGMNTEAFF.

In this sample, this clonotype turned up many times. The chain joins TRBV2 to TRBJ2-5; TRBD2 agrees at 8 bases. Germline V gene data show CDR1 as SNHLY and CDR2 as FYNNEI. The J segment lost 2 bases and the V segment lost 6 bases, leaving 5 bases of the junction unmatched. This CDR3 comprises 14 residues. CDR3: CASSGGGGQETQYF. In DNA, the CDR3 is TGTGCCAGCAGCGGGGGGGGCGGTCAAGAGACCCAGTACTTC.

This clonotype was seen many times. V is TRBV29-1 and J is TRBJ2-7; 12 bases fit TRBD1. The V and J ends lost 7 bases and 5 bases, in that order; junction bases with no gene match: 27. This CDR3 comprises 20 residues. Germline V CDR1 and CDR2: SQVTM, ANQGSEA. CDR3 DNA: TGCAGCGACAGACAACTTCCGTTCTCCCGTCCGGGACAGGGGGCCCACGAGCAGTACTTC. This codes for CSDRQLPFSRPGQGAHEQYF.

This clonotype was counted only a few times. The chain employs TRBV3-1 and TRBJ2-1; D may be TRBD2 (6 bases). The CDR3 runs to 17 residues. Between the trimmed V and J ends, which lost 0 bases and 0 bases, there was a span of 12 bases. Germline lookup yields CDR1 LGHDT and CDR2 YNNKEL (reference sequence). The chain's CDR3 is CASSQDAATSSYNEQFF. CDR3 nucleotide sequence: TGTGCCAGCAGCCAAGATGCAGCGACTAGCTCCTACAATGAGCAGTTCTTC.

The chain recombines TRBV7-8 with TRBJ2-1; 7 nucleotides agree with TRBD1. The germline gives CDR1 SGHVS, CDR2 FQNEAQ. The V gene end was trimmed by 0 bases and the J gene end by 3 bases; junction bases not matched to a gene: 14. The CDR3 spans 19 residues. This CDR3 reads CASSLAHLAGTENYNEQFF. CDR3 DNA: TGTGCCAGCAGCTTAGCGCATCTTGCCGGGACAGAAAACTACAATGAGCAGTTCTTC.

The J gene is TRBJ2-7, the V gene TRBV7-8; tentatively, D is TRBD2 (5 bases). This CDR3 is 14 amino acids long. Between the trimmed V and J ends, which lost 5 bases and 12 bases, there was a span of 23 bases. Germline assignment: CDR1 SGHVS and CDR2 FQNEAQ. The CDR3 loop is CASSPEASGETRYF. The CDR3 DNA follows: TGTGCCAGCAGCCCAGAGGCCAGTGGGGAGACCCGGTACTTC.

This chain uses TRBV2 with TRBJ2-7, with TRBD1 identical over 8 bases. V shed 3 bases, J shed 3 bases, and the junction held 7 bases outside the gene matches. The CDR3 contains 15 residues. From germline, CDR1 is SNHLY and CDR2 FYNNEI. CDR3 bases: TGTGCCAGCAGTGACCAGGGGGCTTCCATCTACGAGCAGTACTTC. Translation: CASSDQGASIYEQYF.

This clonotype has a handful of counts. The CDR3 region is CASSLPTSGGAKAPADTQYF. In DNA, the CDR3 is TGTGCCAGCAGTTTACCAACTAGCGGGGGGGCGAAGGCGCCGGCAGATACGCAGTATTTT. V usage is TRBV6-5 and J usage is TRBJ2-3; 13 bases agree with TRBD2. CDR1 MNHEY and CDR2 SVGAGI come from the germline V gene. J lost 4 bases, V lost 4 bases, and 17 bases had no gene match. This CDR3 comprises 20 residues.

This rearrangement joins TRBV11-1 to TRBJ1-3; D remains unclear. The CDR3 loop spans 14 amino acids. The V end lost 4 bases, the J end lost 0 bases, and 7 bases lay between the germline ends. Per the germline V gene, CDR1 is SGHAT and CDR2 is FQDESV (reference sequence). CDR3 in DNA: TGTGCCAGCAGCTCGCCTGACTCTGGAAACACCATATATTTT. Protein sequence: CASSSPDSGNTIYF.

The CDR3 DNA sequence: TGTGCCTGGGGGGGACAGGGGGCCACAGATACGCAGTATTTT. Protein sequence: CAWGGQGATDTQYF. The rearrangement links TRBV30 to TRBJ2-3; TRBD1 aligns across 12 bases. The CDR3 runs 14 residues. J lost 2 bases, V lost 5 bases, and 2 bases had no gene match. The germline gives CDR1 GTSNPN, CDR2 SVGIG (reference sequence).

In its sample, this clonotype was seen a few times. The V gene is TRBV27, the J gene TRBJ2-1; possible D gene TRBD2, 6 bases. The CDR3 is 12 amino acids. Germline V lookup: CDR1 MNHEY, CDR2 SMNVEV (reference sequence). V was shortened by 11 bases and J by 5 bases, with 13 bases between the two germline ends. CDR3 amino acids: CASSGSHNEQFF. CDR3 nucleotides: TGTGCCTCTTCCGGGAGTCACAATGAGCAGTTCTTC.

To note about this clonotype: One base away lies a much larger clone, so this may be a sequencing read error. The rearrangement joins TRBV28 to TRBJ2-3; 7 nucleotides line up with TRBD2. The germline CDR1 and CDR2 sequences are MDHEN and SYDVKM. The CDR3 has 15 residues. This CDR3 reads CVSSSTRGSRDTQYF. Here the CDR3 DNA reads TGTGTCAGCAGTTCCACTCGCGGGAGCAGAGATACGCAGTATTTT.